This T cell receptor (beta chain) was identified during a study of graft-versus-host responses after intestinal transplantation. Study-wide background: After anti-thymocyte globulin induction, recipients took tacrolimus and steroids for 3 to 4 years.

Assay: immunoSEQ multiplex PCR; the TCRdb copy retains only in-frame clones and omits some. Of tens of thousands of clones in the sample, roughly 93% are singletons; the top ten hold roughly 0.18%. The V gene end was trimmed by 6 bases and the J gene end by 0 bases; junction bases not matched to a gene: 7. The germline V gene has CDR1 MNHEY and CDR2 SVGAGI. The CDR3 has 15 amino acids. As for this clone: Antigen specificity is unknown.

The study, taken as a whole, reports: Analysis identified GvH clones in recipient marrow, with some appearing first in ileum or blood. The presence of high graft-versus-host to host-versus-graft clonal ratios in allografts characterized patients with graft-donor T cell macrochimerism. Early post-transplant HvG declines showed an association with peak circulating GvH clone levels.

This material consisted of unstimulated CD4+ T cells sorted from spleen or lymph node cells, taken before transplant. The chain has TRBV6-5 and TRBJ2-7, with 8 bases identical to TRBD2. The source is a human donor who was the organ donor for an intestinal transplant. CDR3 sequence: CASRLAAFSSYEQYF. The CDR3 bases are TGTGCCAGCAGACTAGCGGCATTTAGCTCCTACGAGCAGTACTTC.